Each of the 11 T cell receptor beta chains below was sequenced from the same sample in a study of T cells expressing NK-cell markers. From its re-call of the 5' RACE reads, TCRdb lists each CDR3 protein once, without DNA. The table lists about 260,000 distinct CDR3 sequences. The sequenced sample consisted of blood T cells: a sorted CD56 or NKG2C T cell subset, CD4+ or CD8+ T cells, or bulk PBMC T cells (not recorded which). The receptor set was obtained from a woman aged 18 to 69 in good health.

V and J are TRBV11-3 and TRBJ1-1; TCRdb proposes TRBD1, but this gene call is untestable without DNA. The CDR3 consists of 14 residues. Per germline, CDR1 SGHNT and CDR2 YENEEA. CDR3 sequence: CASSEQGRSTEAFF.

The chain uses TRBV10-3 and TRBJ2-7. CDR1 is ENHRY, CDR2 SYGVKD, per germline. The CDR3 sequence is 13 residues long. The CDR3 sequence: CAISQTGPYEQYF.

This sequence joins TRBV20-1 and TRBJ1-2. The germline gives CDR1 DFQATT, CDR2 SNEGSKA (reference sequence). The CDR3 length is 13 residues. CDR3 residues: CSANTETNYGYTF.

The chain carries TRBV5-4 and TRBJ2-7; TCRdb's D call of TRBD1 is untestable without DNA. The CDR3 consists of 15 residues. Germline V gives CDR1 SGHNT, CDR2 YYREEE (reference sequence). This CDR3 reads CASSLEGGGGYEQYF.

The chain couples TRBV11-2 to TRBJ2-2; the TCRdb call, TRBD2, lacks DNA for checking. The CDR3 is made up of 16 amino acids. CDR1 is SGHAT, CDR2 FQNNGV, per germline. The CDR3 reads CASSSLGTVGAGELFF.

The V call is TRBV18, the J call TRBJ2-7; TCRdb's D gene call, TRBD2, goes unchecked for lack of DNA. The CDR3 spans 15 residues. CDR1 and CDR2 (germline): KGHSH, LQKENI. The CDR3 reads CASSPTAGAAYEQYF. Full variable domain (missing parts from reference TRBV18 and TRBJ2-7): NAGVMQNPRHLVRRRGQEARLRCSPMKGHSHVYWYRQLPEEGLKFMVYLQKENIIDESGMPKERFSAEFPKEGPSILRIQQVVRGDSAAYFCASSPTAGAAYEQYFGPGTRLTVT.

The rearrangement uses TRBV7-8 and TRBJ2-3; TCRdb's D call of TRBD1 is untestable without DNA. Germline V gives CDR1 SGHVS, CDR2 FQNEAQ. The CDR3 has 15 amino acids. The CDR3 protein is CASISRQPATDTQYF. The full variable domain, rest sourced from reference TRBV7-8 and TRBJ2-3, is GAGVSQSPRYKVAKRGQDVALRCDPISGHVSLFWYQQALGQGPEFLTYFQNEAQLDKSGLPSDRFFAERPEGSVSTLKIQRTQQEDSAVYLCASISRQPATDTQYFGPGTRLTVL.

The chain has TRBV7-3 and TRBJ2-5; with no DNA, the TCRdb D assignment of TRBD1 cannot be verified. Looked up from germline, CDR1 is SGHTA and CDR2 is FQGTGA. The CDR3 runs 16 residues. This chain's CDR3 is CASSKGDRGHGETQYF.

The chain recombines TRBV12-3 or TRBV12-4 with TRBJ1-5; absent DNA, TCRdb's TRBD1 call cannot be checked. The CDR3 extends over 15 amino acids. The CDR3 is CASSLALRGFQPQHF.

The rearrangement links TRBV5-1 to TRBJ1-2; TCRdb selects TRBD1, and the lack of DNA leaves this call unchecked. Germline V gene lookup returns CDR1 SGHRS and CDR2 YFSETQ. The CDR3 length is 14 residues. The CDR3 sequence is CASSFWQGNYGYTF.

The CDR3 reads CASSLVGPIRDEQFF. The V and J genes are TRBV7-2 and TRBJ2-1; TCRdb selects TRBD1, and the lack of DNA leaves this call unchecked. The V gene's germline CDR1 is SGHTA and CDR2 FQGNSA. The CDR3 extends over 15 amino acids.